Presented here are 2 T cell receptor beta chains from one specimen sequenced in a study of identical twins. MiXCR, applied by TCRdb to the 5' RACE reads, yields one record per CDR3 protein. Among hundreds of thousands of distinct CDR3 sequences listed, just over 7% were seen once. This sample also belongs to another study, concerning yellow fever vaccine responses in identical twins.

Material: PBMCs. Receptors were obtained from a young woman in good health.

This clonotype was observed a handful of times. The rearrangement uses TRBV7-9 and TRBJ1-1; 8 bases are shared with TRBD1. V shed 2 bases, J shed 4 bases, and the junction held 6 bases outside the gene matches. This CDR3 comprises 15 residues. Germline CDR1 reads SEHNR; CDR2 reads FQNEAQ (reference sequence). CDR3 amino acids: CASSLSQGVVTEAFF. CDR3 DNA sequence: TGTGCCAGCAGCTTATCACAGGGGGTGGTCACTGAAGCTTTCTTT.

The chain employs TRBV5-5 and TRBJ2-6; D remains unclear. The CDR3 length is 15 residues. The germline V gene has CDR1 SGHKS and CDR2 YYEKEE (reference sequence). The ends were cut back, 3 bases at V and 4 bases at J, with 11 bases in the middle. The CDR3 region has the DNA TGTGCCAGCAGCTCCCAGGTGAGCGGGGCCAACGTCCTGACTTTC. Protein product: CASSSQVSGANVLTF.